The sequence of this T cell receptor beta chain was determined in a study of human T cells and chemical hapten exposure. Germline CDR1 is MNHEY and CDR2 is SMNVEV (reference sequence). The length of the CDR3 is 14 residues. V shed 2 bases and J shed 3 bases, with 10 bases lying between them. This clonotype was found a few times. In the original processing: Between roughly 20,000 and 700,000 TCRs appeared in each sample, and the median stood at about 100,000. MiXCR was run by TCRdb on the RACE reads, yielding one entry per CDR3 protein. These V and J calls rely on TCRdb rather than the paper's analysis. The sample holds roughly 100,000 distinct CDR3 sequences, approximately 36% seen once. Time point denoted: patch test 3, about 24 weeks after DPC sensitization. Treatment denoted: therapeutic diphenylcyclopropenone sensitization with weekly scalp DPC. Non-pregnant alopecia patients aged 18 to 70, suitable for DPC therapy.

The chain combines TRBV27 with TRBJ1-1; tentatively, D is TRBD1 (6 bases). The receptor comes from a middle-aged man with alopecia areata. Some clones in this sample may be carry-over from other donors' samples. The input for sequencing was whole blood, taken in connection with sensitization to the hapten diphenylcyclopropenone (DPC). The CDR3 DNA follows: TGTGCCAGCAGTTTACAGGGGTCACACACTGAAGCTTTCTTT. Amino acids: CASSLQGSHTEAFF.